The 28 T cell receptor beta chains below were found in one sample sequenced in a study of T cell changes during pregnancy in multiple sclerosis. The protocol was immunoSEQ multiplex PCR, while the TCRdb copy is restricted to in-frame clones and leaves out a portion. The data contain 58,000 or so clones, 70% to 90% of them seen just once; the ten biggest clones take up 0.38%. The input for sequencing was CD4+ T cells from peripheral blood mononuclear cells, taken in the third trimester of pregnancy. These receptors were taken from a female donor with multiple sclerosis, enrolled in a pregnancy study.

The chain has TRBV2 and TRBJ2-3; TRBD2 aligns across 9 bases. The CDR3 extends over 21 amino acids. Germline V lookup: CDR1 SNHLY, CDR2 FYNNEI. Trimming took 3 bases from V and 5 from J; bases not matched to a gene: 24. DNA for the CDR3: TGTGCCAGCAGTGATTCGGCCTTTCTGTTGCGGGAGGGCTCTCGCATAGATACGCAGTATTTT. It translates to CASSDSAFLLREGSRIDTQYF.

Details on this clone: Other nucleotide sequences from this sample produce the same CDR3. V gene TRBV19 combines with J gene TRBJ1-5, with no clear D. The V end was cut by 2 bases, the J end by 5 bases, with 7 bases between. In germline, CDR1 is LNHDA, CDR2 SQIVND (reference sequence). The CDR3 covers 13 residues. DNA of the CDR3: TGTGCCAGTAGTATATTATCCGATCAGCCCCAGCATTTT. This codes for CASSILSDQPQHF.

This chain connects TRBV5-1 to TRBJ2-7; TRBD1 matches 10 bases. This CDR3 has 15 residues. The J segment lost 3 bases and the V segment lost 0 bases, leaving 3 bases of the junction unmatched. Germline CDR1 and CDR2: SGHRS and YFSETQ. CDR3 sequence: CASSLAGTGDYEQYF. The CDR3 bases are TGCGCCAGCAGCTTGGCCGGGACAGGGGACTACGAGCAGTACTTC.

This sequence joins TRBV19 and TRBJ2-7; the match to TRBD2 covers 10 bases. The V gene's germline CDR1 is LNHDA and CDR2 SQIVND (reference sequence). V gave up 3 bases and J gave up 3 bases; unmatched junction bases: 8. This CDR3 region has 16 residues. CDR3 DNA: TGTGCCAGTAGTATGGGGCCTAGCGGGAGACACTACGAGCAGTACTTC. This sequence encodes CASSMGPSGRHYEQYF. The complete variable domain, with remaining parts taken from reference TRBV19 and TRBJ2-7, reads DGGITQSPKYLFRKEGQNVTLSCEQNLNHDAMYWYRQDPGQGLRLIYYSQIVNDFQKGDIAEGYSVSREKKESFPLTVTSAQKNPTAFYLCASSMGPSGRHYEQYFGPGTRLTVT.

This chain uses TRBV5-1 with TRBJ2-7; D gene uncertain. The CDR3 has 11 amino acids. Germline values: CDR1 SGHRS, CDR2 YFSETQ. V gave up 4 bases and J gave up 4 bases, with 6 bases separating them. CDR3 loop: CASSAQYEQYF. DNA of the CDR3: TGCGCCAGCAGCGCTCAGTACGAGCAGTACTTC.

The rearrangement uses TRBV7-9 and TRBJ1-6; TRBD1 might be the D (5 bases). This CDR3 contains 15 residues. V was trimmed by 9 bases and J by 4 bases, leaving 16 bases between them. Per germline, CDR1 SEHNR and CDR2 FQNEAQ (reference sequence). The CDR3 nucleotides are TGTGCCAGGGAGCGGGGCGTTGCTTATAATTCACCCCTCCACTTT. Translation gives CARERGVAYNSPLHF.

This rearrangement joins TRBV6-8 to TRBJ1-2; D is perhaps TRBD1 (5 bases). There are 14 residues in the CDR3. From germline, CDR1 is MNHGY and CDR2 SAAAGT. Trimming stripped 7 bases from V and 4 bases from J, with 16 bases between. The CDR3 is CASTFWGGSYGYTF. In DNA, the CDR3 is TGTGCCAGCACTTTCTGGGGCGGTAGCTATGGCTACACCTTC.

The chain has TRBV10-2 and TRBJ2-7; 8 nucleotides agree with TRBD1. This CDR3 is built from 15 residues. From germline, CDR1 is WSHSY and CDR2 SAAADI. The V and J ends lost 0 bases and 1 base, in that order; junction bases with no gene match: 2. CDR3 amino acids: CASSESYRGSYEQYF. CDR3 DNA sequence: TGCGCCAGCAGTGAGTCGTACAGGGGGTCCTACGAGCAGTACTTC.

The chain couples TRBV5-4 to TRBJ1-1, with D maybe TRBD1 (5 bases). Germline CDR1 and CDR2: SGHNT and YYREEE (reference sequence). The CDR3 length is 14 residues. V lost 0 bases, J lost 4 bases, and 10 bases lay in between. CDR3 bases: TGTGCCAGCAGCTTGGCCGACAGTACCACTGAAGCTTTCTTT. Protein sequence: CASSLADSTTEAFF.

This clone was detected only once. The CDR3 protein is CASKEQGGYTF. Written as DNA, the CDR3 is TGTGCCAGTAAAGAACAGGGAGGCTACACCTTC. V usage is TRBV19 and J usage is TRBJ1-2, with D tentatively TRBD1 (6 bases). The CDR3 totals 11 residues. Germline V gene sequence: CDR1 LNHDA, CDR2 SQIVND (reference sequence). The germline V and J ends were trimmed by 7 bases and 8 bases, with 11 bases remaining between them. Complete variable domain (other parts from reference TRBV19 and TRBJ1-2): DGGITQSPKYLFRKEGQNVTLSCEQNLNHDAMYWYRQDPGQGLRLIYYSQIVNDFQKGDIAEGYSVSREKKESFPLTVTSAQKNPTAFYLCASKEQGGYTFGSGTRLTVV.

This clone was recorded once. The chain combines TRBV2 with TRBJ1-2; D unclear. V gave up 8 bases and J gave up 2 bases, with 15 bases separating them. The germline CDR1 and CDR2 sequences are SNHLY and FYNNEI. The CDR3 sequence is 14 residues long. The CDR3: CASVFTAGNYGYTF. In DNA form, the CDR3 reads TGTGCCAGCGTATTTACAGCGGGCAACTATGGCTACACCTTC. The variable domain in full, with the rest retrieved from reference TRBV2 and TRBJ1-2, is EPEVTQTPSHQVTQMGQEVILRCVPISNHLYFYWYRQILGQKVEFLVSFYNNEISEKSEIFDDQFSVERPDGSNFTLKIRSTKLEDSAMYFCASVFTAGNYGYTFGSGTRLTVV.

The chain joins TRBV29-1 to TRBJ2-3; unclear D gene. Deletions cut 4 bases from V and 4 bases from J, with 9 bases between. The germline V gene encodes CDR1 SQVTM and CDR2 ANQGSEA. This CDR3 region has 12 residues. CDR3 loop: CSVGFNSDTQYF. CDR3 sequence (DNA): TGCAGCGTTGGATTCAACTCAGATACGCAGTATTTT.

The genes are TRBV6-1 and TRBJ1-1; D remains ambiguous. Germline-derived CDR1 and CDR2 are MNHNS and SASEGT. V was pared by 6 bases and J by 5 bases, with 13 bases between. The CDR3 spans 13 residues. In nucleotides, the CDR3 is TGTGCCAGCAGGTACGGGGTAAGAACTGAAGCTTTCTTT. This codes for CASRYGVRTEAFF.

This clone has only one observation. J is TRBJ1-1 and V is TRBV19; a weak D match, TRBD1 (5 bases). From germline, CDR1 is LNHDA and CDR2 SQIVND (reference sequence). V was trimmed by 4 bases and J by 5 bases, leaving 17 bases between them. The CDR3 extends over 15 amino acids. The CDR3 loop reads CASSSSGTGGTEAFF. The DNA for the CDR3 is TGTGCCAGTAGTAGCTCCGGGACGGGGGGGACTGAAGCTTTCTTT.

This chain connects TRBV9 to TRBJ2-1, with 7 bases that match TRBD2. Trimming removed 0 bases from V and 5 bases from J; junction bases left unmatched: 5. The CDR3 consists of 15 residues. From germline, CDR1 is SGDLS and CDR2 YYNGEE. The CDR3 DNA sequence: TGTGCCAGCAGCGTAGAGGCTAGCGGCGACAATGAGCAGTTCTTC. Its translation: CASSVEASGDNEQFF.

The CDR3 nucleotides are TGTGCCAGTAGTAGACTGGAACAAGAGACCCAGTACTTC. Amino acid sequence: CASSRLEQETQYF. V is TRBV19 and J is TRBJ2-5; D is unresolved. Germline V lookup: CDR1 LNHDA, CDR2 SQIVND (reference sequence). V lost 4 bases to trimming and J lost 2 bases, with 8 bases between them. The CDR3 totals 13 residues. Full variable domain (outside the CDR3, taken from reference TRBV19 and TRBJ2-5): DGGITQSPKYLFRKEGQNVTLSCEQNLNHDAMYWYRQDPGQGLRLIYYSQIVNDFQKGDIAEGYSVSREKKESFPLTVTSAQKNPTAFYLCASSRLEQETQYFGPGTRLLVL.

In its sample, this clone was seen once. The rearrangement links TRBV5-1 to TRBJ2-7; TRBD2 might be the D (6 bases). V dropped 5 bases and J dropped 4 bases, with 16 bases sitting between them. There are 14 residues in the CDR3. CDR1 is SGHRS and CDR2 is YFSETQ in the germline V gene. CDR3 protein: CASSLGRRGYEQYF. CDR3 in DNA: TGCGCCAGCAGTTTAGGGAGACGGGGGTACGAGCAGTACTTC.

The CDR3 protein is CASSIQGAVSGYTF. CDR3 DNA sequence: TGTGCCAGTAGTATACAGGGGGCGGTCTCCGGCTACACCTTC. The V call is TRBV19, the J call TRBJ1-2, with TRBD1 matching 8 bases. Germline trimming cut 2 bases from V and 8 bases from J; bases unmatched to any gene: 7. The CDR3 loop spans 14 amino acids. From germline, CDR1 is LNHDA and CDR2 SQIVND (reference sequence).

The chain uses TRBV5-5 and TRBJ2-7; no definite D call. The germline CDR1 and CDR2 sequences are SGHKS and YYEKEE (reference sequence). The CDR3 extends over 15 amino acids. V lost 2 bases, J lost 0 bases, and 12 bases lay in between. CDR3 in DNA: TGTGCCAGCAGCTTAGACCCCGGGTCCTCCTACGAGCAGTACTTC. Translated: CASSLDPGSSYEQYF.

The chain recombines TRBV6-5 with TRBJ1-1; D remains ambiguous. The CDR3 is made up of 14 amino acids. Trimming shortened V by 0 bases and J by 1 base, and 6 bases separated the two germline ends. Per the germline V gene, CDR1 is MNHEY and CDR2 is SVGAGI. Here the CDR3 reads CASSYSPGNTEAFF. DNA for the CDR3: TGTGCCAGCAGTTACTCACCCGGGAACACTGAAGCTTTCTTT.

This chain uses TRBV5-4 with TRBJ1-2, with a weak D call TRBD1 (5 bases). The CDR3 has 15 residues. Germline loops: CDR1 SGHNT, CDR2 YYREEE (reference sequence). V was shortened by 1 base and J by 6 bases, with 16 bases between the two germline ends. The CDR3 protein is CASSLLGGQGNGYTF. The CDR3 DNA follows: TGTGCCAGCAGCTTGTTGGGAGGACAAGGAAATGGCTACACCTTC.

This rearrangement joins TRBV19 to TRBJ1-2, with D hard to call. Germline V gene data show CDR1 as LNHDA and CDR2 as SQIVND (reference sequence). V was clipped by 3 bases and J by 4 bases, with 15 bases between them. The CDR3 contains 15 residues. CDR3 in DNA: TGTGCCAGTAGTATCCCCCTAACAGTTTCCTATGGCTACACCTTC. It codes for CASSIPLTVSYGYTF. The variable domain in full, completed from reference TRBV19 and TRBJ1-2, reads DGGITQSPKYLFRKEGQNVTLSCEQNLNHDAMYWYRQDPGQGLRLIYYSQIVNDFQKGDIAEGYSVSREKKESFPLTVTSAQKNPTAFYLCASSIPLTVSYGYTFGSGTRLTVV.

This chain joins TRBV19 and TRBJ1-1; TRBD1 is a possible D gene (6 bases). With 9 bases removed from V and 6 bases from J, the gap between germline ends came to 17 bases. The CDR3 length is 13 residues. Germline CDR1 is LNHDA and CDR2 is SQIVND (reference sequence). In nucleotides, the CDR3 is TGTGCCAGCTGGAAGGTACAGGGATCTGAAGCTTTCTTT. This translates into CASWKVQGSEAFF.

This chain connects TRBV10-3 to TRBJ1-1, with 7 bases lining up with TRBD1. This CDR3 contains 14 residues. J gave up 1 base and V 8 bases, and 7 bases lay outside the gene matches. Germline CDR1 is ENHRY and CDR2 is SYGVKD. CDR3: CAIAPGQRNTEAFF. The CDR3 nucleotides read TGTGCCATCGCCCCGGGACAGAGGAACACTGAAGCTTTCTTT.

The rearrangement links TRBV19 to TRBJ1-6, with D maybe TRBD1 (6 bases). The CDR3 runs to 15 residues. Germline V gene lookup returns CDR1 LNHDA and CDR2 SQIVND (reference sequence). V shed 5 bases and J shed 7 bases, with 15 bases lying between them. CDR3 residues: CASSLRQATNSPLHF. CDR3 bases: TGTGCCAGTAGTTTGAGACAGGCCACAAATTCACCCCTCCACTTT.

The V gene is TRBV6-1, the J gene TRBJ1-5; 7 bases are shared with TRBD1. Losses at the gene ends were 3 bases for V and 3 bases for J; bases not matched to a gene: 5. The CDR3 extends over 15 amino acids. Per the germline V gene, CDR1 is MNHNS and CDR2 is SASEGT. DNA of the CDR3: TGTGCCAGCAGTGAGACAGACAGGGCCAATCAGCCCCAGCATTTT. Residues: CASSETDRANQPQHF.

This chain uses TRBV29-1 with TRBJ1-2, with 8 bases identical to TRBD1. With 2 bases clipped from V and 6 bases from J, the junction kept 5 bases outside the gene matches. Germline CDR1 SQVTM, CDR2 ANQGSEA. The CDR3 totals 13 residues. CDR3 protein: CSVETGGSDGYTF. DNA for the CDR3: TGCAGCGTTGAAACAGGGGGATCCGATGGCTACACCTTC.

The gene calls are TRBV12-5 and TRBJ2-3, with 13 nucleotides matching TRBD2. CDR1 and CDR2 from the germline V gene are LGHNT and FRNRAP. Germline trimming cut 4 bases from V and 4 bases from J; bases unmatched to any gene: 8. The CDR3 runs to 17 residues. The CDR3 sequence is CASGSPRTSGSSDTQYF. The CDR3 DNA reads as TGTGCTAGTGGTTCCCCAAGGACTAGCGGGAGTTCAGATACGCAGTATTTT.